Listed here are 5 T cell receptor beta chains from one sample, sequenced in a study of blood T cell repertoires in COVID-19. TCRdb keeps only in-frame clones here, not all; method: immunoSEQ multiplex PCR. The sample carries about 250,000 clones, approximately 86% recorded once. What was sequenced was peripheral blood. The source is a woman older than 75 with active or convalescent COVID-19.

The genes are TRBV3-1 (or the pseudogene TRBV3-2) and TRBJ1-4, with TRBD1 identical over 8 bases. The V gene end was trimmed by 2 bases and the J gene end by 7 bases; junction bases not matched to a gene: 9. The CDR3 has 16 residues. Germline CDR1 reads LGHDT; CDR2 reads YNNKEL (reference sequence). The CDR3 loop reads CASSQHLTGAGEKLFF. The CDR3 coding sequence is TGTGCCAGCAGCCAACACCTGACAGGGGCAGGTGAAAAACTGTTTTTT.

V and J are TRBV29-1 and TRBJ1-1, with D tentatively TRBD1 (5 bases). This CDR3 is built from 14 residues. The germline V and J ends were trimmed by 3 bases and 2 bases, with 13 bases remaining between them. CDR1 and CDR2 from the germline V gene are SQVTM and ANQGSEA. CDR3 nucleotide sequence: TGCAGCGTTGAGGCCGGGGGGGGTAACACTGAAGCTTTCTTT. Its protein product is CSVEAGGGNTEAFF. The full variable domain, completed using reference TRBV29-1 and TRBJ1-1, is SAVISQKPSRDICQRGTSLTIQCQVDSQVTMMFWYRQQPGQSLTLIATANQGSEATYESGFVIDKFPISRPNLTFSTLTVSNMSPEDSSIYLCSVEAGGGNTEAFFGQGTRLTVV.

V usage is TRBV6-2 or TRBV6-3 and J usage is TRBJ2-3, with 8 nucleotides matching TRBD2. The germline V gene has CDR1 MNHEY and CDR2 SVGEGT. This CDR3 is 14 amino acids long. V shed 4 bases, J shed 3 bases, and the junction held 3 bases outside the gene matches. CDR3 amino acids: CASSWTSRTDTQYF. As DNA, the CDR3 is TGTGCCAGCAGTTGGACTAGCAGAACAGATACGCAGTATTTT.

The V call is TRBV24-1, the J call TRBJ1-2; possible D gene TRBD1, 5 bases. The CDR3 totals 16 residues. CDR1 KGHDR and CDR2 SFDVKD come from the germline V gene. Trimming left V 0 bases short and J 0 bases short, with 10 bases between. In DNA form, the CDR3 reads TGTGCCACCAGTGATTTGAGGGCAGGGCCTAACTATGGCTACACCTTC. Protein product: CATSDLRAGPNYGYTF.

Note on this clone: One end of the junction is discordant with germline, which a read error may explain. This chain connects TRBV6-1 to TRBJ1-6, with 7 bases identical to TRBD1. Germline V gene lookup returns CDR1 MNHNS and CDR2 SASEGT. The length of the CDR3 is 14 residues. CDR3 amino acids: CASSKADRESPLHF. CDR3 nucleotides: TGTGCCAGCAGTAAAGCTGACAGGGAATCACCCCTCCACTTT.